The sequence of this T cell receptor (beta chain) was determined in a study of blood T cell repertoires in COVID-19. Profiled with immunoSEQ multiplex PCR; TCRdb holds only in-frame clones, not every one. The sample lists some 150,000 clones; around 81% were seen once. V shed 5 bases and J 2 bases; nucleotides not matched to a gene: 15. CDR1 and CDR2 (germline): MNHEY, SVGEGT. This CDR3 spans 17 amino acids. The V gene is TRBV6-2 or TRBV6-3, the J gene TRBJ2-7; TRBD2 agrees at 7 bases. Sequenced: peripheral blood. The source of this sequence is a man between 60 and 70 years old with active or convalescent COVID-19. CDR3 nucleotide sequence: TGTGCCAGCAGTACCTCGTTTGTGGGAGGGATGACCTACGAGCAGTACTTC. Its translation is CASSTSFVGGMTYEQYF.